The 26 T cell receptor beta chains in this list originate from one sample, sequenced in a study of cytomegalovirus exposure and HLA in healthy donors. PCR employed 60 Vbeta and 13 Jbeta primers. The table came from immunoSEQ multiplex PCR; TCRdb's copy has only in-frame clones and leaves some out. The table includes around 120,000 clones, around 80% detected once. Sequencing was performed on PBMCs. The receptor set was obtained from a man aged 45-65 years in good health and CMV-seronegative.

This chain uses TRBV27 with TRBJ1-5; TRBD1 might be the D (6 bases). V was pared by 7 bases and J by 6 bases, with 16 bases between. Germline assignment: CDR1 MNHEY and CDR2 SMNVEV (reference sequence). CDR3 length: 14 residues. The CDR3 sequence: CASKNREYGQPQHF. In nucleotides, the CDR3 is TGTGCCAGCAAGAACAGGGAGTACGGTCAGCCCCAGCATTTT.

The chain combines TRBV10-3 with TRBJ1-4; 8 nucleotides align to TRBD1. V lost 6 bases to trimming and J lost 2 bases; unmatched junction nucleotides: 2. The CDR3 sequence is 14 residues long. Germline CDR1 reads ENHRY; CDR2 reads SYGVKD. CDR3 sequence: CAISAGGTNEKLFF. CDR3 sequence (DNA): TGTGCCATCAGCGCAGGGGGCACTAATGAAAAACTGTTTTTT.

The chain is built from TRBV29-1 and TRBJ2-1; 10 bases line up with TRBD1. J was trimmed by 5 bases and V by 2 bases; bases with no gene match: 18. The germline V gene encodes CDR1 SQVTM and CDR2 ANQGSEA. The CDR3 sequence is 19 residues long. CDR3 region: CSVELRTGGTWEANNEQFF. The CDR3 DNA follows: TGCAGCGTTGAACTTCGGACAGGGGGGACCTGGGAGGCCAACAATGAGCAGTTCTTC.

This clone was picked up a small number of times. The chain couples TRBV27 to TRBJ2-3, with a tentative D call TRBD1 (5 bases). The V and J ends lost 7 bases and 4 bases respectively, with 12 bases between them. This CDR3 contains 13 residues. Germline V gene data show CDR1 as MNHEY and CDR2 as SMNVEV (reference sequence). The CDR3 nucleotides read TGTGCCAGCACGTCCAGGGTCCCAGATACGCAGTATTTT. This encodes CASTSRVPDTQYF.

The rearrangement uses TRBV27 and TRBJ1-2, with a weak D call TRBD1 (6 bases). Trimming shortened V by 0 bases and J by 0 bases, and 23 bases separated the two germline ends. The CDR3 loop spans 20 amino acids. CDR1 is MNHEY, CDR2 SMNVEV, per germline (reference sequence). The CDR3 DNA reads as TGTGCCAGCAGTTTATCCTACCTCCAGGGGCCGTTTGGGCCTAACTATGGCTACACCTTC. It yields the protein CASSLSYLQGPFGPNYGYTF.

This clone appeared a single time. The V gene is TRBV10-2, the J gene TRBJ2-7; TRBD1 matches 9 bases. The CDR3 runs 15 residues. The germline CDR1 and CDR2 sequences are WSHSY and SAAADI. J lost 3 bases, V lost 4 bases, and 7 bases had no gene match. CDR3 residues: CASSVPGQGFYEQYF. The CDR3 DNA is TGCGCCAGCAGTGTCCCGGGACAGGGATTCTACGAGCAGTACTTC.

The chain links TRBV5-1 to TRBJ1-1; 7 bases agree with TRBD1. CDR3 length equals 15 residues. The germline gives CDR1 SGHRS, CDR2 YFSETQ. V shed 4 bases, J shed 5 bases, and the junction held 11 bases outside the gene matches. The CDR3 loop reads CASSLRQGEGTEAFF. The DNA of the CDR3 is TGCGCCAGCAGCCTACGACAGGGAGAGGGAACTGAAGCTTTCTTT.

This chain links TRBV6-5 with TRBJ1-2, with D perhaps TRBD1 (5 bases). With 2 bases removed from V and 4 bases from J, the gap between germline ends came to 11 bases. CDR1 is MNHEY and CDR2 is SVGAGI in the germline V gene. The CDR3 is 14 amino acids. The CDR3 bases are TGTGCCAGCAGTTACCGCAGGGTGACCTATGGCTACACCTTC. It specifies CASSYRRVTYGYTF.

This chain uses TRBV5-1 with TRBJ1-1; 7 bases map to TRBD1. The trim removed 4 bases at V and 6 bases at J, leaving 3 bases unmatched. The CDR3 is 12 residues long. CDR1 and CDR2 (germline): SGHRS, YFSETQ. The CDR3 protein is CASSKDRSEAFF. The CDR3 DNA reads TGCGCCAGCAGCAAGGACAGGTCTGAAGCTTTCTTT. Full variable domain (outside the CDR3, taken from reference TRBV5-1 and TRBJ1-1): KAGVTQTPRYLIKTRGQQVTLSCSPISGHRSVSWYQQTPGQGLQFLFEYFSETQRNKGNFPGRFSGRQFSNSRSEMNVSTLELGDSALYLCASSKDRSEAFFGQGTRLTVV.

The chain couples TRBV11-2 to TRBJ1-2, with D maybe TRBD1 (6 bases). The CDR3 is made up of 13 amino acids. Germline CDR1 and CDR2: SGHAT and FQNNGV. Trimming shortened V by 5 bases and J by 4 bases, and 11 bases separated the two germline ends. The CDR3: CASSLTGFYGYTF. CDR3 bases: TGTGCCAGCAGCCTCACAGGGTTCTATGGCTACACCTTC.

The CDR3 is CSVEIGAQNTEAFF. Written as DNA, the CDR3 is TGCAGCGTTGAAATAGGGGCCCAGAACACTGAAGCTTTCTTT. The V and J genes are TRBV29-1 and TRBJ1-1, with a possible D match to TRBD1 (5 bases). Germline V lookup: CDR1 SQVTM, CDR2 ANQGSEA. The CDR3 has 14 amino acids. Trimming stripped 2 bases from V and 1 base from J, with 11 bases between.

The chain combines TRBV5-1 with TRBJ2-1, with a tentative D call TRBD2 (5 bases). Germline-derived CDR1 and CDR2 are SGHRS and YFSETQ. V lost 3 bases and J lost 0, with 10 bases in between. This CDR3 has 15 amino acids. Written as DNA, the CDR3 is TGCGCCAGCAGCTCATCGGGGATCTCCTACAATGAGCAGTTCTTC. Amino acids: CASSSSGISYNEQFF.

In DNA form, the CDR3 reads TGTGCCTGGAGTCGAACAAGGACTAGCGGGGACACAGATACGCAGTATTTT. Protein sequence: CAWSRTRTSGDTDTQYF. The chain joins TRBV30 to TRBJ2-3, with 12 bases matching TRBD2. Germline trimming cut 2 bases from V and 2 bases from J; bases unmatched to any gene: 8. Germline assignment: CDR1 GTSNPN and CDR2 SVGIG (reference sequence). The CDR3 runs 17 residues. Full variable domain (outside the CDR3, taken from reference TRBV30 and TRBJ2-3): SQTIHQWPATLVQPVGSPLSLECTVEGTSNPNLYWYRQAAGRGLQLLFYSVGIGQISSEVPQNLSASRPQDRQFILSSKKLLLSDSGFYLCAWSRTRTSGDTDTQYFGPGTRLTVL.

J is TRBJ1-2 and V is TRBV30; D is undetermined. The germline V gene encodes CDR1 GTSNPN and CDR2 SVGIG (reference sequence). The CDR3 totals 14 residues. V shed 1 base and J shed 3 bases, with 12 bases lying between them. This CDR3 reads CAWSEAEWYYGYTF. The CDR3 region has the DNA TGTGCCTGGAGTGAAGCGGAATGGTACTATGGCTACACCTTC.

The chain recombines TRBV19 with TRBJ1-6; D unclear. Germline CDR1 is LNHDA and CDR2 is SQIVND (reference sequence). V lost 4 bases, J lost 6 bases, and 13 bases lay in between. The CDR3 extends over 15 amino acids. CDR3 DNA sequence: TGTGCCAGTAGTAACTCGGCGGTGACTAATTCACCCCTCCACTTT. It is translated as CASSNSAVTNSPLHF.

This chain links TRBV30 with TRBJ1-2; D not resolved. The germline V gene encodes CDR1 GTSNPN and CDR2 SVGIG (reference sequence). CDR3 size: 12 residues. V was cut by 0 bases and J by 7 bases, with 9 bases left in between. The CDR3 coding sequence is TGTGCCTGGAGTGTAGGGAGTTGTGGCTACACCTTC. Residues: CAWSVGSCGYTF.

The chain couples TRBV7-9 to TRBJ1-1, with 7 bases matching TRBD1. This CDR3 is built from 16 residues. The V and J ends lost 3 bases and 4 bases, in that order; junction bases with no gene match: 11. CDR1 and CDR2 (germline): SEHNR, FQNEAQ (reference sequence). The DNA of the CDR3 is TGTGCCAGCAGCTTTAGTGGAGACAGGGCCACCACTGAAGCTTTCTTT. It translates to CASSFSGDRATTEAFF.

The chain couples TRBV7-2 to TRBJ2-1, with 8 bases fitting TRBD2. J gave up 5 bases and V 4 bases, and 10 bases lay outside the gene matches. The CDR3 length is 16 residues. Germline CDR1 is SGHTA and CDR2 is FQGNSA. CDR3 sequence: CASSYPRLARNNEQFF. In nucleotides, the CDR3 is TGTGCCAGCAGCTACCCCCGACTAGCGAGGAACAATGAGCAGTTCTTC.

The chain has TRBV6-5 and TRBJ1-6; D possibly corresponds to TRBD1 (6 bases). Germline lookup yields CDR1 MNHEY and CDR2 SVGAGI. Between the trimmed V and J ends, which lost 2 bases and 7 bases, there was a span of 15 bases. The CDR3 consists of 16 residues. The CDR3 DNA sequence: TGTGCCAGCAGTTACCGCACAGGGTTCTCCAATTCACCCCTCCACTTT. This codes for CASSYRTGFSNSPLHF.

This clone was seen more than once but under ten times. The V gene is TRBV18, the J gene TRBJ2-7; TRBD1 matches 7 bases. Germline CDR1 reads KGHSH; CDR2 reads LQKENI. This CDR3 comprises 14 residues. V trimming: 3 bases; J trimming: 5 bases; junction bases outside the gene matches: 7. For the CDR3, the DNA is TGTGCCAGCTCACCGAACAGGGGAAGGAACGAGCAGTACTTC. Protein sequence: CASSPNRGRNEQYF.

The chain uses TRBV6-1 and TRBJ2-1; no clear D gene. In germline, CDR1 is MNHNS, CDR2 SASEGT. This CDR3 is 13 amino acids long. Trimming removed 1 base at V and 9 bases at J, with 10 bases between. This CDR3 is CASSEVRSSEQFF. CDR3 DNA: TGTGCCAGCAGTGAAGTTCGGTCAAGTGAGCAGTTCTTC.

The chain couples TRBV29-1 to TRBJ2-7, with D possibly matching TRBD2 (6 bases). This CDR3 comprises 12 residues. CDR1 and CDR2 (germline): SQVTM, ANQGSEA. The V gene lost 0 bases and the J gene lost 3 bases, with 6 bases spanning the gap. CDR3 DNA sequence: TGCAGCGTTGAAGATAGCGGCTACGAGCAGTACTTC. Amino acids: CSVEDSGYEQYF.

The chain links TRBV7-8 to TRBJ1-1; TRBD1 is a possible D gene (6 bases). The ends were cut back, 5 bases at V and 8 bases at J, with 21 bases in the middle. The germline V gene encodes CDR1 SGHVS and CDR2 FQNEAQ. This CDR3 has 15 amino acids. The CDR3 region is CASSTRDTMGGEAFF. The CDR3 nucleotides are TGTGCCAGCAGCACCAGGGACACGATGGGGGGGGAAGCTTTCTTT.

The gene calls are TRBV2 and TRBJ2-2, with TRBD1 identical over 8 bases. The CDR3 runs 12 residues. Germline V gene data show CDR1 as SNHLY and CDR2 as FYNNEI. V was clipped by 10 bases and J by 4 bases; unmatched bases: 2. CDR3 nucleotide sequence: TGTGCCACCCAGGGGGCCACCGGGGAGCTGTTTTTT. This sequence encodes CATQGATGELFF.

The gene calls are TRBV18 and TRBJ1-4; 7 nucleotides line up with TRBD1. The junction had 4 bases not matched to a gene; V was cut back by 1 base and J by 8 bases. This CDR3 contains 14 residues. The germline CDR1 and CDR2 sequences are KGHSH and LQKENI. The CDR3 nucleotides read TGTGCCAGCTCACCACAGGGGGCGCAGGAAAAACTGTTTTTT. This encodes CASSPQGAQEKLFF.

The V and J genes are TRBV25-1 and TRBJ2-3, with TRBD2 identical over 7 bases. This CDR3 is 16 amino acids long. Germline-derived CDR1 and CDR2 are MGHDK and SYGVNS. V dropped 3 bases and J dropped 2; count of bases not matched to a gene: 8. The CDR3 DNA reads TGTGCCAGCAGTGACCTACTAGCGCAGGACACAGATACGCAGTATTTT. Translating it yields CASSDLLAQDTDTQYF.